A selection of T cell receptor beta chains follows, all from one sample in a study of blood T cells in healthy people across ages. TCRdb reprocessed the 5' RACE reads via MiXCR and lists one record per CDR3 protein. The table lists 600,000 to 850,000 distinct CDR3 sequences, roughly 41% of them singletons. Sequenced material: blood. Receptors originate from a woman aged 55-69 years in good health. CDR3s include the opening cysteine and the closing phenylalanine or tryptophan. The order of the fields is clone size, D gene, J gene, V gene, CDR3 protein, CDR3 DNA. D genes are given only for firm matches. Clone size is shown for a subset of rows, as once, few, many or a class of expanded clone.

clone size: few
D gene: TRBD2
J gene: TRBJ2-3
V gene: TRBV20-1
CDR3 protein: CSARSGLAVTTDTQYF
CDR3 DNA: TGCAGTGCTAGATCGGGACTAGCGGTAACCACAGATACGCAGTATTTT

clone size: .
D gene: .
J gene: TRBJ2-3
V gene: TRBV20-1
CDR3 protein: CSATPRLSDTQYF
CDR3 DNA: TGCAGTGCTACACCTAGGCTCTCAGATACGCAGTATTTT

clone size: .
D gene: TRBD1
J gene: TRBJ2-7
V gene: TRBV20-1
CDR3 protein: CSATRSDRSTYEQYF
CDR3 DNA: TGCAGTGCTACCCGCTCGGACAGGTCTACCTACGAGCAGTACTTC

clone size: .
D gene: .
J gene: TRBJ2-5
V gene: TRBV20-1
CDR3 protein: CGTTRGSTQYF
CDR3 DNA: TGCGGAACCACTAGGGGGAGTACCCAGTACTTC

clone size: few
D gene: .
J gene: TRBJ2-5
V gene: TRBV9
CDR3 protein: CASSANGLEQYF
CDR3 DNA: TGTGCCAGCAGCGCTAACGGGTTGGAGCAGTACTTC

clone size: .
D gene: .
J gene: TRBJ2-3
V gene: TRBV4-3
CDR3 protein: CASSQDMGESDTQYF
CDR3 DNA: TGCGCCAGCAGCCAAGATATGGGGGAGTCAGATACGCAGTATTTT

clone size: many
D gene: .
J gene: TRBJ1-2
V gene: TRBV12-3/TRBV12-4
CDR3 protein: CASMGGAYGYTF
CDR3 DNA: TGTGCCAGCATGGGGGGCGCCTATGGCTACACCTTC

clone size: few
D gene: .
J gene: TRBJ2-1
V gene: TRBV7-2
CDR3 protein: CASSLRRGSYNEQFF
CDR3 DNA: TGTGCCAGCAGCTTACGGCGGGGCTCCTACAATGAGCAGTTCTTC

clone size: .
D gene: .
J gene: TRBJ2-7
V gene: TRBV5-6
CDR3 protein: CASSFRGTNEQYF
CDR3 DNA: TGTGCCAGCAGCTTCAGAGGGACGAACGAGCAGTACTTC

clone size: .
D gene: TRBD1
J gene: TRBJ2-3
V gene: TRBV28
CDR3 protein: CAGAGQGTDTQYF
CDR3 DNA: TGTGCCGGGGCGGGACAGGGCACAGATACGCAGTATTTT

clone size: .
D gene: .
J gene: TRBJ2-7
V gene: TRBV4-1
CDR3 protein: CASSHRRWGQGNGEQYF
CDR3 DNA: TGCGCCAGCAGCCATCGACGGTGGGGACAAGGGAACGGCGAGCAGTACTTC

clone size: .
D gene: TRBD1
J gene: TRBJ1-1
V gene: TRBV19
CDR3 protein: CASSYGTGYTEAFF
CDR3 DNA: TGTGCCAGCAGTTACGGGACAGGGTACACTGAAGCTTTCTTT

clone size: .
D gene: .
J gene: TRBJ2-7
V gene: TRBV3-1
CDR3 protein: CASSSEGRLRQGGVEQYF
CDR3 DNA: TGTGCCAGCAGCTCTGAAGGGCGTCTTCGCCAGGGAGGCGTCGAGCAGTACTTC

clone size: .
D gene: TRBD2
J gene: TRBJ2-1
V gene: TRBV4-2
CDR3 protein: CASSQGTSGRDNEQFF
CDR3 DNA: TGTGCCAGCAGCCAGGGGACTAGCGGGAGAGACAATGAGCAGTTCTTC

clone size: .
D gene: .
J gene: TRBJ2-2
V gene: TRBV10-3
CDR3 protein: CAISGENTGELFF
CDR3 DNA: TGTGCCATCAGCGGGGAGAACACCGGGGAGCTGTTTTTT

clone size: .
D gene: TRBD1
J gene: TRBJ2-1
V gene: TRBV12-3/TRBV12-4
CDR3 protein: CASSSGQGGGNEQFF
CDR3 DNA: TGTGCCAGCAGTTCGGGACAGGGGGGAGGGAATGAGCAGTTCTTC

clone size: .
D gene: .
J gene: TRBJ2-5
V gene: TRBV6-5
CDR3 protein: CASSSTSETQYF
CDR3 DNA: TGTGCCAGCAGTTCTACCTCAGAGACCCAGTACTTC

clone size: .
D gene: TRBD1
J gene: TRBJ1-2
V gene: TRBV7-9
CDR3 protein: CASSPLDPGTGWGRGYTF
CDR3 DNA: TGTGCCAGCAGCCCCCTGGACCCCGGGACAGGGTGGGGACGTGGCTACACCTTC

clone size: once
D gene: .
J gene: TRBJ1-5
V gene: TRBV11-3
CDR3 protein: CASSRDDKQQGSDQPQHF
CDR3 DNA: TGTGCCAGCAGCCGGGATGACAAGCAACAGGGATCAGATCAGCCCCAGCATTTT

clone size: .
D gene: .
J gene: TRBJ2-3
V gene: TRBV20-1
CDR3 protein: CSAAPGKNTQYF
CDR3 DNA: TGCAGTGCCGCGCCGGGAAAGAATACGCAGTATTTT

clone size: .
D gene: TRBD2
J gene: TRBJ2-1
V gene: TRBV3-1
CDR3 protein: CASNRHLAGRRSYNEQFF
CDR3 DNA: TGTGCCAGCAACCGTCACTTAGCGGGACGCCGCTCCTACAATGAGCAGTTCTTC

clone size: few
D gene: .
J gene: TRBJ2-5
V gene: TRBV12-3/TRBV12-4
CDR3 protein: CASSLRERGEQYF
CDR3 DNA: TGTGCCAGCAGTTTAAGGGAGAGGGGGGAGCAGTACTTC

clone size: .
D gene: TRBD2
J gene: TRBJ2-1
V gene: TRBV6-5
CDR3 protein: CASSYLGLAETEQFF
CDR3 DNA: TGTGCCAGCAGTTACTTAGGACTAGCGGAGACTGAGCAGTTCTTC

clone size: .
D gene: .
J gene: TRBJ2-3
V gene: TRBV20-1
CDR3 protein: CSARAPSTDTQYF
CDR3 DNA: TGCAGTGCTAGAGCCCCCTCCACAGATACGCAGTATTTT

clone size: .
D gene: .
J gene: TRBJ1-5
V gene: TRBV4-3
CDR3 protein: CASSQDSASQQPQHF
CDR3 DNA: TGCGCCAGCAGCCAAGATTCGGCCTCACAGCAGCCCCAGCATTTT

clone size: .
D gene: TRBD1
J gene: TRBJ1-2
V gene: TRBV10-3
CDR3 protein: CAISGGTGVNYGYTF
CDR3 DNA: TGTGCCATCAGTGGGGGGACAGGGGTTAACTATGGCTACACCTTC